This TCR beta chain was obtained from a study of blood T cells in healthy people across ages. A second PCR of about 7 to 12 cycles used a sample-barcoded 5' primer and a J-beta primer mix. All samples gave at least 3 million CDR3-containing paired-end reads. TCRdb re-called the 5' RACE reads through MiXCR, storing one row per CDR3 protein. The profile shows 1.5 million to 2 million distinct CDR3 sequences, around 48% of them singletons. With regard to this clonotype: Its specificity is unknown.

V lost 3 bases, J lost 9 bases, and 9 bases lay in between. The germline CDR1 and CDR2 sequences are MNHEY and SMNVEV (reference sequence). This CDR3 contains 13 residues. The authors drew around 11 milliliters of peripheral blood from each donor. The study's findings and limits: A roughly linear age-dependent decrease characterized TCR beta diversity per million T cells. Unsorted PBMCs ruled out conclusive naive versus antigen-experienced comparison.

Sequenced material: blood. V usage is TRBV27 and J usage is TRBJ1-6; D gene uncertain. This TCR came from a woman aged 40 to 50 in good health. The CDR3 spells CASSFGVGSPLHF. CDR3 DNA sequence: TGTGCCAGCAGTTTCGGGGTTGGTTCACCCCTCCACTTT.